The 8 T cell receptor beta chains below all came from one sample that was sequenced in a study of OX40 agonist ivuxolimab in advanced cancers. Here immunoSEQ multiplex PCR was the method, and the copy in TCRdb shows in-frame clones only, minus some. The data hold around 67,000 clones, with almost 85% observed a single time. The sequencing here drew on CD4+ or CD8+ T cells sorted from blood, taken in a trial of the OX40 agonist ivuxolimab. These receptors were obtained from an adult with an advanced solid tumor such as melanoma, head and neck, liver or kidney cancer.

The chain is built from TRBV11-2 and TRBJ2-1; D is perhaps TRBD2 (5 bases). In germline, CDR1 is SGHAT, CDR2 FQNNGV. The CDR3 spans 16 residues. V dropped 4 bases and J dropped 5 bases, with 18 bases sitting between them. CDR3 sequence: CASSSLPRRAHNEQFF. In DNA, the CDR3 is TGTGCCAGCAGCTCTCTTCCGAGGCGGGCCCACAATGAGCAGTTCTTC.

The V and J genes are TRBV11-2 and TRBJ2-5; D possibly corresponds to TRBD2 (6 bases). With 5 bases removed from V and 7 bases from J, the gap between germline ends came to 17 bases. Germline V gives CDR1 SGHAT, CDR2 FQNNGV. This CDR3 spans 14 amino acids. CDR3 nucleotide sequence: TGTGCCAGCAGCCGCGGGGTGCAGCGAGGGACCCAGTACTTC. It yields the protein CASSRGVQRGTQYF.

This chain connects TRBV11-1 to TRBJ1-2; D is uncertain. V was shortened by 5 bases and J by 0 bases, with 10 bases between the two germline ends. Germline values: CDR1 SGHAT, CDR2 FQDESV (reference sequence). The CDR3 is 14 residues long. The CDR3 region is CASSPDGSNYGYTF. CDR3 nucleotide sequence: TGTGCCAGCAGCCCCGACGGGTCTAACTATGGCTACACCTTC.

This chain joins TRBV5-1 and TRBJ2-5, with TRBD2 matching 8 bases. This CDR3 contains 15 residues. Per germline, CDR1 SGHRS and CDR2 YFSETQ. After removal of 2 bases from V and 3 bases from J, the junction contained 6 bases not matched to a gene. This chain's CDR3 is CASSFYGGVEETQYF. The CDR3 nucleotides read TGCGCCAGCAGCTTTTACGGGGGGGTGGAAGAGACCCAGTACTTC.

J is TRBJ1-2 and V is TRBV28; 12 nucleotides line up with TRBD1. This CDR3 has 14 residues. The germline CDR1 and CDR2 sequences are MDHEN and SYDVKM. Losses at the gene ends were 6 bases for V and 4 bases for J; bases not matched to a gene: 3. Here the CDR3 reads CASSWGQGAYGYTF. The DNA of the CDR3 is TGTGCCAGCAGCTGGGGACAGGGGGCCTATGGCTACACCTTC.

This clone came up a few times. The chain uses TRBV6-1 and TRBJ1-5; D not resolved. Between the trimmed V and J ends, which lost 6 bases and 3 bases, there was a span of 12 bases. There are 14 residues in the CDR3. CDR1 is MNHNS and CDR2 is SASEGT in the germline V gene. The CDR3: CASRGGRPNQPQHF. CDR3 DNA: TGTGCCAGCAGAGGCGGCAGGCCCAATCAGCCCCAGCATTTT.

The chain is built from TRBV18 and TRBJ1-5; D perhaps matches TRBD1 (5 bases). This CDR3 has 15 amino acids. The V and J ends lost 6 bases and 4 bases respectively, with 16 bases between them. Germline V gives CDR1 KGHSH, CDR2 LQKENI. Here the CDR3 reads CASSAPGRANQPQHF. In nucleotides, the CDR3 is TGTGCCAGCTCCGCCCCGGGCAGGGCGAATCAGCCCCAGCATTTT.

The V call is TRBV6-5, the J call TRBJ2-7, with D perhaps matching TRBD1 or TRBD2 (5 bases each). Germline V gene lookup returns CDR1 MNHEY and CDR2 SVGAGI. The CDR3 contains 14 residues. Deletions cut 2 bases from V and 6 bases from J, with 14 bases between. The CDR3 sequence is CASSYGGVRGEQYF. The CDR3 DNA follows: TGTGCCAGCAGTTACGGGGGTGTACGGGGCGAGCAGTACTTC.